The 9 T cell receptor beta chains listed next were all sequenced from one sample in a study of shared clonotypes between healthy human individuals. Method: immunoSEQ multiplex PCR; TCRdb's copy keeps in-frame clones and lacks some. The sample has over a million clones; about 96% are singletons. Material: naive CD4+ T cells sorted from blood. The sample's subset: CD45RA+ positively selected. The receptors come from a man aged 25-45 years in good health.

The chain couples TRBV7-9 to TRBJ2-1; 12 bases are shared with TRBD2. Germline CDR1 is SEHNR and CDR2 is FQNEAQ (reference sequence). This CDR3 region has 18 residues. The V segment lost 1 base and the J segment 9 bases; nucleotides outside the gene matches: 13. The CDR3 loop is CASSLGRLAGDLPREQFF. Here the CDR3 DNA reads TGTGCCAGCAGCTTAGGGAGACTAGCGGGAGACCTTCCACGTGAGCAGTTCTTC.

The chain combines TRBV5-6 with TRBJ1-5, with TRBD1 as a possible D gene (5 bases). The germline CDR1 and CDR2 sequences are SGHDT and YYEEEE. V lost 0 bases to trimming and J lost 6 bases, with 10 bases between them. CDR3 size: 14 residues. CDR3 loop: CASSLGQGPQPQHF. The CDR3 coding sequence is TGTGCCAGCAGCTTGGGGCAGGGTCCTCAGCCCCAGCATTTT. The whole variable domain, filled in from reference TRBV5-6 and TRBJ1-5, reads DAGVTQSPTHLIKTRGQQVTLRCSPKSGHDTVSWYQQALGQGPQFIFQYYEEEERQRGNFPDRFSGHQFPNYSSELNVNALLLGDSALYLCASSLGQGPQPQHFGDGTRLSIL.

The chain joins TRBV29-1 to TRBJ1-4; D is uncertain. From germline, CDR1 is SQVTM and CDR2 ANQGSEA. This CDR3 contains 11 residues. The V end lost 5 bases, the J end lost 7 bases, and 8 bases lay between the germline ends. The CDR3 reads CSVLTGEKLFF. DNA of the CDR3: TGCAGCGTTTTGACGGGTGAAAAACTGTTTTTT.

V is TRBV7-9 and J is TRBJ1-2; D unresolved. This CDR3 contains 12 residues. Germline V gene lookup returns CDR1 SEHNR and CDR2 FQNEAQ (reference sequence). V lost 0 bases, J lost 8 bases, and 7 bases lay in between. CDR3 nucleotides: TGTGCCAGCAGCTTAGCGGCCTCGGGCTACACCTTC. Translation: CASSLAASGYTF.

The J gene is TRBJ1-5, the V gene TRBV5-5; D is unclear. The germline V gene has CDR1 SGHKS and CDR2 YYEKEE (reference sequence). V dropped 1 base and J dropped 4 bases, with 12 bases sitting between them. This CDR3 has 15 amino acids. CDR3 nucleotides: TGTGCCAGCAGCTTGTTTCGGCAGCTAAATCAGCCCCAGCATTTT. This encodes CASSLFRQLNQPQHF. Combining the CDR3 with reference TRBV5-5 and TRBJ1-5 gives the whole variable domain DAGVTQSPTHLIKTRGQQVTLRCSPISGHKSVSWYQQVLGQGPQFIFQYYEKEERGRGNFPDRFSARQFPNYSSELNVNALLLGDSALYLCASSLFRQLNQPQHFGDGTRLSIL.

The rearrangement joins TRBV2 to TRBJ1-4, with 9 bases matching TRBD1. With V trimmed by 6 bases and J by 5 bases, 7 bases remained unmatched. This CDR3 spans 15 amino acids. Germline CDR1 and CDR2: SNHLY and FYNNEI. CDR3 in DNA: TGTGCCAGCAGGTCAGCCGGGACAGGGAATGAAAAACTGTTTTTT. It yields the protein CASRSAGTGNEKLFF. The full variable domain, completed using reference TRBV2 and TRBJ1-4, is EPEVTQTPSHQVTQMGQEVILRCVPISNHLYFYWYRQILGQKVEFLVSFYNNEISEKSEIFDDQFSVERPDGSNFTLKIRSTKLEDSAMYFCASRSAGTGNEKLFFGSGTQLSVL.

This chain uses TRBV14 with TRBJ1-4; TRBD1 is a possible D gene (5 bases). The CDR3 extends over 15 amino acids. V was clipped by 1 base and J by 4 bases, with 10 bases between them. The germline V gene has CDR1 SGHDN and CDR2 FVKESK. The CDR3 loop is CASSQATAVNEKLFF. The CDR3 DNA reads as TGTGCCAGCAGCCAAGCGACAGCCGTTAATGAAAAACTGTTTTTT. The full variable domain, with the rest looked up from reference TRBV14 and TRBJ1-4, is EAGVTQFPSHSVIEKGQTVTLRCDPISGHDNLYWYRRVMGKEIKFLLHFVKESKQDESGMPNNRFLAERTGGTYSTLKVQPAELEDSGVYFCASSQATAVNEKLFFGSGTQLSVL.

In its sample, this clone was seen once. The chain couples TRBV4-3 to TRBJ2-1; TRBD2 matches 7 bases. This CDR3 comprises 16 residues. From germline, CDR1 is LGHNA and CDR2 YSLEER. V shed 0 bases and J 10 bases; nucleotides not matched to a gene: 12. The CDR3 sequence is CASSQEPGMRGSEQFF. The CDR3 bases are TGCGCCAGCAGCCAAGAACCGGGAATGCGGGGGTCGGAGCAGTTCTTC.

There are a few counts of this clone. J is TRBJ2-4 and V is TRBV7-2; D is unresolved. V lost 0 bases and J lost 5, with 5 bases in between. CDR3 size: 13 residues. Germline loops: CDR1 SGHTA, CDR2 FQGNSA. CDR3 in DNA: TGTGCCAGCAGCTTAGCACAGCAAAACATTCAGTACTTC. Encoded protein: CASSLAQQNIQYF.